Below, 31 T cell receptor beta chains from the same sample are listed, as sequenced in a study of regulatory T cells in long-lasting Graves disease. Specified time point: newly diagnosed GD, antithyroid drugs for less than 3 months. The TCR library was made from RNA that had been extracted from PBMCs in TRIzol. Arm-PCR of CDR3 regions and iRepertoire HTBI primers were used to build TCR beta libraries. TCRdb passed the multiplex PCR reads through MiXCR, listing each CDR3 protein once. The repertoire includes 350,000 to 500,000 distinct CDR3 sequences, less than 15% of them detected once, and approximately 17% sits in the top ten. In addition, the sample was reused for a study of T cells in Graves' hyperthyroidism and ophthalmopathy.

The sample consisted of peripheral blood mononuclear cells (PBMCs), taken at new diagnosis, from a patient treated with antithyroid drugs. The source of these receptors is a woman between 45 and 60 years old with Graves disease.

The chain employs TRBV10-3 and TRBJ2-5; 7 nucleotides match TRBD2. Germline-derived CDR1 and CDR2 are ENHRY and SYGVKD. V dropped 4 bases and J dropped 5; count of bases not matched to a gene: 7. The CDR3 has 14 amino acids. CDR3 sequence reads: CAISGGQGGETQYF. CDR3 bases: TGTGCCATCAGTGGCGGGCAGGGAGGGGAGACCCAGTACTTC.

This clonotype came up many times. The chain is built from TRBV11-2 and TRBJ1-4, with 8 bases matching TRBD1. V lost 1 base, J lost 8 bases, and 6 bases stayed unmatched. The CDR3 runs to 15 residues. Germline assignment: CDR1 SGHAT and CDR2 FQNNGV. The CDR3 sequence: CASSLGVQGAEKLFF. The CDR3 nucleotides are TGTGCCAGCAGCTTAGGCGTCCAGGGGGCGGAAAAACTGTTTTTT.

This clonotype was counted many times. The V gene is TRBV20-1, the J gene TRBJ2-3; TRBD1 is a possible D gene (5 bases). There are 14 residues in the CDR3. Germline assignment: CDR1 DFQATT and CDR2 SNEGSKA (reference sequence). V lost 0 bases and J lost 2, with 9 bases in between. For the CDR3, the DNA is TGCAGTGCTAGAGATACAGGATCCACAGATACGCAGTATTTT. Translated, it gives CSARDTGSTDTQYF.

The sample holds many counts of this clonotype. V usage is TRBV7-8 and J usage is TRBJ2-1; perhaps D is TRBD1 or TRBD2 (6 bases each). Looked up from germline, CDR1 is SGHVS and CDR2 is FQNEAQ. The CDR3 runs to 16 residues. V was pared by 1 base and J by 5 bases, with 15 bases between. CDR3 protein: CASSLGRGTKHNEQFF. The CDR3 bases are TGTGCCAGCAGCTTAGGACGGGGGACAAAGCACAATGAGCAGTTCTTC.

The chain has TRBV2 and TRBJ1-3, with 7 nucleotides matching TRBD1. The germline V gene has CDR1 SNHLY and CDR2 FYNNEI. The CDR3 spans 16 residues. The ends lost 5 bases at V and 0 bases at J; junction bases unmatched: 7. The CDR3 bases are TGTGCCAGCAGTTGGGGTGGGACAGCCTCTGGAAACACCATATATTTT. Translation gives CASSWGGTASGNTIYF.

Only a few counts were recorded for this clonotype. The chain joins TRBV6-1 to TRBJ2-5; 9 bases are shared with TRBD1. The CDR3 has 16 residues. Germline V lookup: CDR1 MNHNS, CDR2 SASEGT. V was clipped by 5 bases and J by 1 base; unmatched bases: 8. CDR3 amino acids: CASSPNRGRRQETQYF. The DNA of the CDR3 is TGTGCCAGCAGTCCGAACAGGGGGCGGCGCCAAGAGACCCAGTACTTC.

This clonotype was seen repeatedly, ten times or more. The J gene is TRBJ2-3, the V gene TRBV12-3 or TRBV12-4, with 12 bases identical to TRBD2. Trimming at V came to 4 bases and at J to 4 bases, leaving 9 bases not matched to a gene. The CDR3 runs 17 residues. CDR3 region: CASSSRLAGVTADTQYF. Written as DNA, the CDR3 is TGTGCCAGCAGTTCTAGACTAGCGGGAGTTACGGCAGATACGCAGTATTTT.

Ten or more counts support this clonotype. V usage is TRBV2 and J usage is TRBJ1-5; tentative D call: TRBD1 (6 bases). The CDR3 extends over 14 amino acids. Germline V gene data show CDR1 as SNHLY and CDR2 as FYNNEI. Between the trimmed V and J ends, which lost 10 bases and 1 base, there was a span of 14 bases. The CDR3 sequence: CATSGQTSNQPQHF. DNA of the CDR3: TGTGCCACCTCTGGACAGACCAGCAATCAGCCCCAGCATTTT.

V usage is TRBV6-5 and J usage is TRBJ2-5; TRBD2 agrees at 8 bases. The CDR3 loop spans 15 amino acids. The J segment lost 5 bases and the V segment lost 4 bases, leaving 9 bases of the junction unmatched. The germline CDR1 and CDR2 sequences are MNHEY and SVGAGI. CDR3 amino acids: CASSSRGGSGETQYF. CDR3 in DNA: TGTGCCAGCAGTTCACGGGGGGGCTCGGGGGAGACCCAGTACTTC.

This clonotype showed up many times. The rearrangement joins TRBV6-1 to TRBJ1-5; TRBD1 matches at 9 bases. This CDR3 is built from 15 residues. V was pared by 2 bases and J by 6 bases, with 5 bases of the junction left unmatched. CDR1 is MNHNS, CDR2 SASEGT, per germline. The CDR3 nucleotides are TGTGCCAGCAGTGAACGACGGACAGGGGCTCAGCCCCAGCATTTT. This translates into CASSERRTGAQPQHF.

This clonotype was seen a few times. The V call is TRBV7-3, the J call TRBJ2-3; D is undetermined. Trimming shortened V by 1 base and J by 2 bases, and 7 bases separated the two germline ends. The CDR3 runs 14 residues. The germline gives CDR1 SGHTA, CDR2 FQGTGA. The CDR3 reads CASSLNGNTDTQYF. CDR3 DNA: TGTGCCAGCAGCTTAAATGGGAACACAGATACGCAGTATTTT.

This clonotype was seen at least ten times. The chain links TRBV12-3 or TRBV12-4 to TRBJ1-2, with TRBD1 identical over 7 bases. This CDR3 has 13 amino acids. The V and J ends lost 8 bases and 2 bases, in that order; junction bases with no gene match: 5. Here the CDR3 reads CASPGQQNYGYTF. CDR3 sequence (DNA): TGTGCCAGCCCGGGACAGCAAAACTATGGCTACACCTTC.

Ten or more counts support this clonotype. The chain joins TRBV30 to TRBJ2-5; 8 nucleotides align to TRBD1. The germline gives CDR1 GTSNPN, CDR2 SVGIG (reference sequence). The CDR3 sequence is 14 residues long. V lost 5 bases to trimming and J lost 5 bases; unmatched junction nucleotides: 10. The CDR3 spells CAWAAGGVAETQYF. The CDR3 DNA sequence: TGTGCCTGGGCGGCAGGGGGCGTAGCGGAGACCCAGTACTTC.

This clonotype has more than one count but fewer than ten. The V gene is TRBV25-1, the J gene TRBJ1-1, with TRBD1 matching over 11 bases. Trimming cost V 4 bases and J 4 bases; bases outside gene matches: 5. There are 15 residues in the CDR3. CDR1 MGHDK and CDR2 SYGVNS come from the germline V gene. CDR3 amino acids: CASSGEGQGGTEAFF. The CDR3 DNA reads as TGTGCCAGCAGTGGTGAGGGACAGGGGGGCACTGAAGCTTTCTTT.

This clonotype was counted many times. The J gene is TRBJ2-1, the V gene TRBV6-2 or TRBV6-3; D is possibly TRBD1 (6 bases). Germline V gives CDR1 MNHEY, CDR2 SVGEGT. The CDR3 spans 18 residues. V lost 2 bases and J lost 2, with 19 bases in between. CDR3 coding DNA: TGTGCCAGCAGTTACCGCCCTACAGGGCATAACGCCTACAATGAGCAGTTCTTC. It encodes CASSYRPTGHNAYNEQFF.

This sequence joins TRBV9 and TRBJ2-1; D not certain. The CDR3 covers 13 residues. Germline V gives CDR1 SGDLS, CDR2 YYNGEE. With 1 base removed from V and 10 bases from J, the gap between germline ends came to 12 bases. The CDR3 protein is CASSVFPAYEQFF. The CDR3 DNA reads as TGTGCCAGCAGCGTATTCCCAGCATACGAGCAGTTCTTC.

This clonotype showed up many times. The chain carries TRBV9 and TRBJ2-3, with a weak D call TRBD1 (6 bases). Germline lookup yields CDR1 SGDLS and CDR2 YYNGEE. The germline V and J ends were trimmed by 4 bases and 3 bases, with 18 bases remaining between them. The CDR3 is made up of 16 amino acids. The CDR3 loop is CASSITTGQKTDTQYF. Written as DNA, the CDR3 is TGTGCCAGCAGCATTACGACAGGTCAGAAGACAGATACGCAGTATTTT.

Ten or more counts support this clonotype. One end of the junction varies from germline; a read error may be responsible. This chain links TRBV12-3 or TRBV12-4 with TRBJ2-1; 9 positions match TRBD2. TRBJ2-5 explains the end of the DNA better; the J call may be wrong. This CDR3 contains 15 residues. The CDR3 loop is CASRLAGTSRETQYF. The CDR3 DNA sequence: TGTGCCAGCAGGTTAGCCGGGACTAGCAGGGAGACCCAGTACTTC.

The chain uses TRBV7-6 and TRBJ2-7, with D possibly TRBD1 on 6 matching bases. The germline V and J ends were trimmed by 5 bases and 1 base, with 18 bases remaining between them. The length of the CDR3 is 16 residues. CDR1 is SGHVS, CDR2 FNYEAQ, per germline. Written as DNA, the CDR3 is TGTGCCAGCAGCAATAGCCCGGGACACCTATCCTACGAGCAGTACTTC. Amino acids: CASSNSPGHLSYEQYF. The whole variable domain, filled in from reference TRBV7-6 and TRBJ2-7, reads GAGVSQSPRYKVTKRGQDVALRCDPISGHVSLYWYRQALGQGPEFLTYFNYEAQQDKSGLPNDRFSAERPEGSISTLTIQRTEQRDSAMYRCASSNSPGHLSYEQYFGPGTRLTVT.

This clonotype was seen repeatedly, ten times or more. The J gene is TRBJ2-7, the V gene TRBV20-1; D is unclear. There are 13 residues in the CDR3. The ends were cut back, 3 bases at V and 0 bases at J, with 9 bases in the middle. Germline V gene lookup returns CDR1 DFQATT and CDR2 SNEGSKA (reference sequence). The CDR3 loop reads CSASEDASYEQYF. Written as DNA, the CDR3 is TGCAGTGCTAGCGAGGACGCCTCCTACGAGCAGTACTTC.

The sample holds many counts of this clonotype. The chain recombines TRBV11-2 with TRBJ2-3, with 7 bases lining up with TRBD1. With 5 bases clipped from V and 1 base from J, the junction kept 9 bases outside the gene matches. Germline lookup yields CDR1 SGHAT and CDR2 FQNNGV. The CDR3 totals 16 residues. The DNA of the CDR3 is TGTGCCAGCAGCCTGGCACAGGGGATCGGCACAGATACGCAGTATTTT. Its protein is CASSLAQGIGTDTQYF.

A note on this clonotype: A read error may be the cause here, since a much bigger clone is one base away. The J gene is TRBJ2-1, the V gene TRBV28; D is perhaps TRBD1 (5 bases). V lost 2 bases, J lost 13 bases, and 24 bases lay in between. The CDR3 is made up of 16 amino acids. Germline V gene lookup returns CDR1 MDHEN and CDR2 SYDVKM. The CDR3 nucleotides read TGTGCCAGCAGTTTAGGGCAGGGCCTACTACAAGAGACCCAGTTCTTC. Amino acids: CASSLGQGLLQETQFF.

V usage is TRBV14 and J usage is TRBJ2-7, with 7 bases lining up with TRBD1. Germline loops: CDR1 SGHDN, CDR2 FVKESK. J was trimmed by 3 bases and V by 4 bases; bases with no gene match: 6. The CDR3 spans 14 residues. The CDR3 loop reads CASSPDRAGYEQYF. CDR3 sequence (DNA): TGTGCCAGCAGCCCCGACAGGGCGGGCTACGAGCAGTACTTC.

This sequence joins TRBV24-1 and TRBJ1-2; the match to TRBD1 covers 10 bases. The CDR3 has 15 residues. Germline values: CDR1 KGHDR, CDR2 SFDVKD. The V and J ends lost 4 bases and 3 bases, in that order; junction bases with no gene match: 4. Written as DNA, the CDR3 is TGTGCCACCAGTGACACCGGACAGGGGGACTATGGCTACACCTTC. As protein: CATSDTGQGDYGYTF.

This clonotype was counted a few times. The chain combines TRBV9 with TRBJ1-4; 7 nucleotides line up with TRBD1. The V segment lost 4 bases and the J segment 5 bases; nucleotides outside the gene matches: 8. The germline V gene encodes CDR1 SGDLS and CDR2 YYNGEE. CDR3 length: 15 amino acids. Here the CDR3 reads CASSQSGTENEKLFF. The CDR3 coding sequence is TGTGCCAGCAGCCAATCCGGGACAGAGAATGAAAAACTGTTTTTT.

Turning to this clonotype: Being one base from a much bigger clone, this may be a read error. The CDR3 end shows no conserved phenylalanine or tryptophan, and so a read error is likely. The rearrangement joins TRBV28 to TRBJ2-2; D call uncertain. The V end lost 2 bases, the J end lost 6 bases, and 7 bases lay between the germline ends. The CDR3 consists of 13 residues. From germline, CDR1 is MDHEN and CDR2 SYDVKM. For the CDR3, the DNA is TGTGCCAGCAGTTTACAGGCGCCCGGGGAGCTGTTTTCT. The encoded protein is CASSLQAPGELFS.

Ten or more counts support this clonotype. Here the CDR3 reads CASSRPGRINEKLFF. CDR3 nucleotide sequence: TGTGCCAGCAGTCGACCTGGACGGATAAATGAAAAACTGTTTTTT. The rearrangement links TRBV12-3 or TRBV12-4 to TRBJ1-4; no reliable D call. Trimming left V 5 bases short and J 5 bases short, with 15 bases between. The CDR3 spans 15 residues.

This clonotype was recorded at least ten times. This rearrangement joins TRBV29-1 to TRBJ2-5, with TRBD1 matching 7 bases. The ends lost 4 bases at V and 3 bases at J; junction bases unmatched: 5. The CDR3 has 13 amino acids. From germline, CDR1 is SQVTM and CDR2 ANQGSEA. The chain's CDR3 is CSVARQGKETQYF. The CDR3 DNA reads TGCAGCGTTGCCAGACAGGGTAAAGAGACCCAGTACTTC.

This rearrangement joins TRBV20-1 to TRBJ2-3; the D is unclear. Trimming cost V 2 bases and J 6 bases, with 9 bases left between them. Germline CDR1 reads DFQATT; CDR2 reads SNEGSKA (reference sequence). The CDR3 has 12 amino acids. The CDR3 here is CSARLSPDTQYF. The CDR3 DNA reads TGCAGTGCTAGACTTAGCCCGGATACGCAGTATTTT.

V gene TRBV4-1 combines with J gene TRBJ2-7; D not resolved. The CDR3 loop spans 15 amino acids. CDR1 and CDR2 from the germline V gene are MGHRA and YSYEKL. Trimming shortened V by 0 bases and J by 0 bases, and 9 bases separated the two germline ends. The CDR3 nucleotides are TGCGCCAGCAGCCAAGACCAGGAGAGCTCCTACGAGCAGTACTTC. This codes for CASSQDQESSYEQYF.

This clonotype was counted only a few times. The chain's CDR3 is CAWREGTGLTEAFF. The CDR3 nucleotides read TGTGCCTGGAGAGAAGGGACAGGGCTAACTGAAGCTTTCTTT. This rearrangement joins TRBV30 to TRBJ1-1; 9 bases line up with TRBD1. CDR1 and CDR2 from the germline V gene are GTSNPN and SVGIG (reference sequence). V trimming: 3 bases; J trimming: 5 bases; junction bases outside the gene matches: 7. The CDR3 totals 14 residues.